The clone carrying this TCR beta chain was found a few times. The sample contains more than one DNA sequence encoding this CDR3. Per the germline V gene, CDR1 is LNHNV and CDR2 is YYDKDF (reference sequence). V dropped 0 bases and J dropped 7 bases, with 4 bases sitting between them. The CDR3 covers 12 residues. 13 Jbeta primers and 60 Vbeta primers were used for the PCR. Data came from immunoSEQ multiplex PCR; TCRdb stores just in-frame clones and leaves some out. This sample has hundreds of thousands of clones, with around 65% found just once. The entry originates in a study of cytomegalovirus exposure and HLA in healthy donors.

The clonotype was recovered from a female donor in good health and CMV-seronegative. The chain carries TRBV15 and TRBJ1-5; no definite D call. What was sequenced was PBMCs. For the CDR3, the DNA is TGTGCCACCAGCAGAGATAGACAGCCCCAGCATTTT. As protein: CATSRDRQPQHF.